Following are 29 T cell receptor beta chains from one sample sequenced in a study of beta chain features in type 1 diabetes. Expressed TCRB transcripts were sequenced after all isolated RNA was converted to cDNA. This table comes from immunoSEQ multiplex PCR, and its TCRdb copy is limited to in-frame clones, with some not included. The sample carries a few hundred thousand clones, 11% to 15% recorded once. Sequencing was carried out using central memory CD4+ T cells from blood. The source is a man aged 30 to 39 in good health.

The rearrangement uses TRBV5-4 and TRBJ1-1; the D is unclear. CDR3 length: 14 residues. From germline, CDR1 is SGHNT and CDR2 YYREEE (reference sequence). The ends were cut back, 3 bases at V and 4 bases at J, with 13 bases in the middle. The CDR3 DNA reads TGTGCCAGCAGCTCCGGGGAAAAGGGCACTGAAGCTTTCTTT. Its protein is CASSSGEKGTEAFF.

The chain links TRBV4-3 to TRBJ2-7; 8 nucleotides align to TRBD1. The J segment lost 5 bases and the V segment lost 1 base, leaving 7 bases of the junction unmatched. CDR1 is LGHNA, CDR2 YSLEER, per germline. The CDR3 covers 15 residues. The CDR3 DNA follows: TGCGCCAGCAGCCAAGGGACAGGGAAGTACAACGAGCAGTACTTC. Its translation is CASSQGTGKYNEQYF.

This chain uses TRBV19 with TRBJ1-2; 7 bases map to TRBD1. This CDR3 is built from 14 residues. V was pared by 5 bases and J by 0 bases, with 3 bases of the junction left unmatched. CDR1 is LNHDA, CDR2 SQIVND, per germline (reference sequence). The CDR3 DNA sequence: TGTGCCAGTAGTGACAGGGTTTCTAACTATGGCTACACCTTC. Translated: CASSDRVSNYGYTF.

In its sample, this clone was seen a few times. CDR3 loop: CASSFFQSSYNSPLHF. CDR3 nucleotides: TGTGCCAGCAGTTTCTTTCAGAGCTCCTATAATTCACCCCTCCACTTT. The chain employs TRBV6-5 and TRBJ1-6; no firm D call. Per the germline V gene, CDR1 is MNHEY and CDR2 is SVGAGI. The germline V and J ends were trimmed by 4 bases and 0 bases, with 10 bases remaining between them. CDR3 length: 16 amino acids.

The V call is TRBV5-4, the J call TRBJ2-1; 9 bases match TRBD2. CDR1 and CDR2 (germline): SGHNT, YYREEE (reference sequence). This CDR3 contains 16 residues. The trim removed 0 bases at V and 5 bases at J, leaving 6 bases unmatched. CDR3 in DNA: TGTGCCAGCAGCTTGGTTGCACTAGCGGGTAACAATGAGCAGTTCTTC. Protein sequence: CASSLVALAGNNEQFF.

This clone was counted between two and nine times. The chain carries TRBV5-1 and TRBJ1-2, with 12 positions matching TRBD1. The CDR3 totals 20 residues. Germline V gene data show CDR1 as SGHRS and CDR2 as YFSETQ. J gave up 4 bases and V 3 bases, and 19 bases lay outside the gene matches. In DNA, the CDR3 is TGCGCCAGCAGCTCCCCCTCCTCGGGGACAGGGGGCGGGCTGGCCTATGGCTACACCTTC. Translating gives CASSSPSSGTGGGLAYGYTF.

V is TRBV29-1 and J is TRBJ2-7; D is unclear. Germline V gene lookup returns CDR1 SQVTM and CDR2 ANQGSEA. The V gene lost 2 bases and the J gene lost 9 bases, with 17 bases spanning the gap. This CDR3 is 13 amino acids long. The CDR3 sequence is CSVEWARDSGQYF. CDR3 nucleotide sequence: TGCAGCGTTGAATGGGCCAGAGACTCCGGGCAGTACTTC.

This clone was counted only a few times. The CDR3 region is CASSLVGSGDRRTQYF. Written as DNA, the CDR3 is TGTGCCAGCAGCTTAGTGGGTAGCGGGGACCGTCGAACCCAGTACTTC. V usage is TRBV11-1 and J usage is TRBJ2-5, with 8 positions matching TRBD2. The CDR3 totals 16 residues. The V and J ends lost 1 base and 8 bases, in that order; junction bases with no gene match: 12. The germline CDR1 and CDR2 sequences are SGHAT and FQDESV (reference sequence).

The chain joins TRBV18 to TRBJ2-1; D is unresolved. Deletions cut 1 base from V and 5 bases from J, with 6 bases between. Germline V gene sequence: CDR1 KGHSH, CDR2 LQKENI. This CDR3 comprises 13 residues. The CDR3 DNA follows: TGTGCCAGCTCACCACGGGCGGACAATGAGCAGTTCTTC. Amino acid sequence: CASSPRADNEQFF.

This clone appeared once. The chain combines TRBV18 with TRBJ2-5, with 8 bases that match TRBD1. Germline trimming cut 4 bases from V and 5 bases from J; bases unmatched to any gene: 9. Germline V gives CDR1 KGHSH, CDR2 LQKENI. The CDR3 has 15 residues. This chain's CDR3 is CASSLQGAPRETQYF. The CDR3 nucleotides read TGTGCCAGCTCACTTCAGGGGGCGCCCCGGGAGACCCAGTACTTC.

The CDR3 bases are TGTGCCAGTAGCCGAACAGGGCAACTAAATGAAAAACTGTTTTTT. Translating gives CASSRTGQLNEKLFF. This sequence joins TRBV19 and TRBJ1-4; D may be TRBD1 (6 bases). Per the germline V gene, CDR1 is LNHDA and CDR2 is SQIVND (reference sequence). V dropped 6 bases and J dropped 5 bases, with 16 bases sitting between them. The CDR3 is 15 residues long.

In its sample, this clone was seen a few times. The chain links TRBV6-1 to TRBJ1-1, with D hard to call. The CDR3 extends over 12 amino acids. With 5 bases removed from V and 3 bases from J, the gap between germline ends came to 7 bases. CDR1 MNHNS and CDR2 SASEGT come from the germline V gene. The CDR3 sequence: CASSSGDTEAFF. The CDR3 DNA follows: TGTGCCAGCAGTAGCGGGGACACTGAAGCTTTCTTT.

The chain has TRBV5-4 and TRBJ2-7; D perhaps matches TRBD1 (5 bases). With 2 bases removed from V and 5 bases from J, the gap between germline ends came to 11 bases. Germline CDR1 and CDR2: SGHNT and YYREEE (reference sequence). The CDR3 spans 13 residues. The CDR3 sequence: CASSLLGQDEQYV. In DNA form, the CDR3 reads TGTGCCAGCAGCTTACTGGGGCAGGACGAGCAGTACGTC.

The J gene is TRBJ1-2, the V gene TRBV28, with D tentatively TRBD1 (6 bases). The CDR3 is 14 amino acids. Per the germline V gene, CDR1 is MDHEN and CDR2 is SYDVKM. Trimming cost V 5 bases and J 2 bases, with 12 bases left between them. The DNA for the CDR3 is TGTGCCAGCAGTCCCCCGACAGGAAACTATGGCTACACCTTC. This gives the protein CASSPPTGNYGYTF.

This clone showed up just a few times. The gene calls are TRBV6-5 and TRBJ2-1, with D possibly matching TRBD2 (6 bases). The V end lost 7 bases, the J end lost 0 bases, and 13 bases lay between the germline ends. Per the germline V gene, CDR1 is MNHEY and CDR2 is SVGAGI. The CDR3 loop spans 15 amino acids. As DNA, the CDR3 is TGTGCCAGCACTGGCGGGGTAAGCTCCTACAATGAGCAGTTCTTC. Translation gives CASTGGVSSYNEQFF.

This clone was observed at least ten times. The gene calls are TRBV6-5 and TRBJ2-7; TRBD1 matches 9 bases. With 6 bases clipped from V and 1 base from J, the junction kept 7 bases outside the gene matches. CDR1 MNHEY and CDR2 SVGAGI come from the germline V gene. This CDR3 has 15 amino acids. CDR3 DNA: TGTGCCAGCAGAAGGAGACAGGGGGGTTCCTACGAGCAGTACGTC. Its protein is CASRRRQGGSYEQYV.

This clone was seen a handful of times. V is TRBV19 and J is TRBJ1-2; possibly TRBD1 for D (6 bases). This CDR3 comprises 18 residues. CDR1 is LNHDA and CDR2 is SQIVND in the germline V gene (reference sequence). V lost 0 bases and J lost 2, with 19 bases in between. CDR3 amino acids: CASSIDGTAGASNYGYTF. The DNA of the CDR3 is TGTGCCAGTAGTATAGATGGGACCGCAGGGGCGTCCAACTATGGCTACACCTTC.

This clone has just a few counts. At one of its ends the junction is not consistent with the germline gene, which may arise from a read error. The chain has TRBV5-1 and TRBJ2-3; D not certain. The CDR3 is made up of 14 amino acids. The V gene's germline CDR1 is SGHRS and CDR2 YFSETQ. The CDR3 nucleotides read TGCGCCAGCAGCCCAAGCTTTAGCAGAGATACGCAGTATTTT. This encodes CASSPSFSRDTQYF.

This clone was found a few times. The chain carries TRBV18 and TRBJ2-2; 8 positions agree with TRBD1. Germline CDR1 reads KGHSH; CDR2 reads LQKENI. The CDR3 covers 17 residues. After removal of 2 bases from V and 4 bases from J, the junction contained 9 bases not matched to a gene. The CDR3: CASSPKGQGGGTGELFF. In DNA, the CDR3 is TGTGCCAGCTCACCAAAAGGACAGGGTGGAGGCACCGGGGAGCTGTTTTTT.

Only a few counts were recorded for this clone. The V gene is TRBV11-3, the J gene TRBJ2-4; no definite D call. CDR1 is SGHNT and CDR2 is YENEEA in the germline V gene. V gave up 7 bases and J gave up 5 bases, with 6 bases separating them. The CDR3 extends over 11 amino acids. Written as DNA, the CDR3 is TGTGCCAGCACGAACCAAAACATTCAGTACTTC. Its protein is CASTNQNIQYF.

The table lists this clone with a few counts. This rearrangement joins TRBV5-1 to TRBJ2-1; 7 bases are shared with TRBD2. Looked up from germline, CDR1 is SGHRS and CDR2 is YFSETQ. The CDR3 runs to 15 residues. V trimming: 1 base; J trimming: 8 bases; junction bases outside the gene matches: 9. The CDR3 region is CASSLRPAGSDEQFF. The DNA for the CDR3 is TGCGCCAGCAGCTTGCGGCCAGCGGGGTCGGATGAGCAGTTCTTC.

This clone was recorded at least ten times. V is TRBV6-6 and J is TRBJ1-2; D might be TRBD1 (5 bases). The CDR3 runs to 14 residues. Germline V CDR1 and CDR2: MNHNY, SVGAGI (reference sequence). V lost 6 bases to trimming and J lost 0 bases, with 11 bases between them. CDR3 amino acids: CASRKPRANYGYTF. The CDR3 DNA sequence: TGTGCCAGCAGAAAACCCAGGGCTAACTATGGCTACACCTTC.

This clone came up a few times. The rearrangement joins TRBV10-2 to TRBJ1-2, with a possible D match to TRBD1 (5 bases). The CDR3 covers 12 residues. Trimming removed 3 bases from V and 8 bases from J, with 10 bases in between. Looked up from germline, CDR1 is WSHSY and CDR2 is SAAADI. The CDR3 coding sequence is TGCGCCAGCAGTGAAGGAGCAGGGGGCTACACCTTC. It translates to CASSEGAGGYTF.

Here the CDR3 reads CASSPGAARSHNYGYTF. CDR3 nucleotide sequence: TGTGCCAGCAGCCCTGGGGCGGCGAGATCCCACAACTATGGCTACACCTTC. The chain links TRBV7-8 to TRBJ1-2; TRBD1 is a possible D gene (5 bases). Trimming left V 5 bases short and J 2 bases short, with 21 bases between. In germline, CDR1 is SGHVS, CDR2 FQNEAQ. The CDR3 contains 17 residues. The whole variable domain, filled in from reference TRBV7-8 and TRBJ1-2, reads GAGVSQSPRYKVAKRGQDVALRCDPISGHVSLFWYQQALGQGPEFLTYFQNEAQLDKSGLPSDRFFAERPEGSVSTLKIQRTQQEDSAVYLCASSPGAARSHNYGYTFGSGTRLTVV.

The V and J genes are TRBV7-9 and TRBJ1-3; D is ambiguous. Trimming shortened V by 1 base and J by 6 bases, and 10 bases separated the two germline ends. The CDR3 covers 14 residues. From germline, CDR1 is SEHNR and CDR2 FQNEAQ (reference sequence). The CDR3 bases are TGTGCCAGCAGCTTAGACAGTACTTCAAACACCATATATTTT. Its translation is CASSLDSTSNTIYF. Using reference TRBV7-9 and TRBJ1-3 for the parts outside the CDR3, the full variable domain is DTGVSQNPRHKITKRGQNVTFRCDPISEHNRLYWYRQTLGQGPEFLTYFQNEAQLEKSRLLSDRFSAERPKGSFSTLEIQRTEQGDSAMYLCASSLDSTSNTIYFGEGSWLTVV.

This sequence joins TRBV6-5 and TRBJ1-2, with unresolved D. The V gene lost 2 bases and the J gene lost 2 bases, with 9 bases spanning the gap. This CDR3 has 14 amino acids. CDR1 is MNHEY and CDR2 is SVGAGI in the germline V gene. Here the CDR3 DNA reads TGTGCCAGCAGTTACGCACGAGAGAACTATGGCTACACCTTC. This encodes CASSYARENYGYTF.

This clone was counted a few times. The gene calls are TRBV29-1 and TRBJ1-1, with 8 bases fitting TRBD1. Looked up from germline, CDR1 is SQVTM and CDR2 is ANQGSEA. The CDR3 is 13 residues long. V was pared by 8 bases and J by 4 bases, with 9 bases of the junction left unmatched. CDR3 sequence: CSIQGASGTEAFF. CDR3 sequence (DNA): TGCAGCATTCAGGGGGCTAGTGGCACTGAAGCTTTCTTT.

This clone was picked up a small number of times. J is TRBJ1-6 and V is TRBV7-3; no clear D gene. Germline CDR1 SGHTA, CDR2 FQGTGA. This CDR3 has 18 residues. V was cut by 6 bases and J by 17 bases, with 35 bases left in between. CDR3 in amino acids: CASSLRATGPQSPGRVHF. As DNA, the CDR3 is TGTGCCAGCAGTCTCCGTGCCACCGGGCCACAGTCTCCTGGACGAGTCCACTTT. Using reference TRBV7-3 and TRBJ1-6 for the parts outside the CDR3, the full variable domain is GAGVSQTPSNKVTEKGKYVELRCDPISGHTALYWYRQSLGQGPEFLIYFQGTGAADDSGLPNDRFFAVRPEGSVSTLKIQRTERGDSAVYLCASSLRATGPQSPGRVHFGNGTRLTVT.

The chain links TRBV4-1 to TRBJ1-1; D uncertain. The CDR3 contains 11 residues. Trimming left V 4 bases short and J 3 bases short, with 3 bases between. Per the germline V gene, CDR1 is MGHRA and CDR2 is YSYEKL. In DNA form, the CDR3 reads TGCGCCAGCAGCCGAGACACTGAAGCTTTCTTT. Translation: CASSRDTEAFF.